One sample yielded the 24 T cell receptor beta chains listed below, sequenced in a study of blood T cells in healthy people across ages. The second PCR ran roughly 6 to 11 cycles with a sample-barcoded 5' primer and J-beta primers. TCRdb independently ran MiXCR on the 5' RACE reads; one entry per CDR3 protein. Among hundreds of thousands of distinct CDR3 sequences listed, 32% were seen once. Sequencing was performed on blood. The receptors were sampled from a woman aged 80 or over in good health.

This clonotype was seen ten or more times. J is TRBJ2-1 and V is TRBV11-2, with 8 positions matching TRBD2. V lost 5 bases and J lost 9; bases outside the gene matches: 12. The length of the CDR3 is 15 residues. Germline CDR1 and CDR2: SGHAT and FQNNGV. CDR3 loop: CASSPRNGGAGEQFF. CDR3 in DNA: TGTGCCAGCAGCCCCCGGAACGGGGGGGCCGGTGAGCAGTTCTTC.

This clonotype has ten or more counts. This sequence joins TRBV12-3 or TRBV12-4 and TRBJ1-2; TRBD1 is a possible D gene (5 bases). This CDR3 has 14 residues. V was clipped by 2 bases and J by 4 bases, with 11 bases between them. Written as DNA, the CDR3 is TGTGCCAGCAGTTTATCTCGGGGACCCTATGGCTACACCTTC. Residues: CASSLSRGPYGYTF.

The count of this clonotype is one. V usage is TRBV6-2 or TRBV6-3 and J usage is TRBJ2-7, with TRBD2 matching over 12 bases. V dropped 5 bases and J dropped 6; count of bases not matched to a gene: 11. This CDR3 comprises 16 residues. The germline V gene has CDR1 MNHEY and CDR2 SVGEGT. The CDR3 DNA reads as TGTGCCAGCAGTCTACTTGGACTAGCGGGAAATGGCGAGCAGTACTTC. This codes for CASSLLGLAGNGEQYF.

The V and J genes are TRBV4-2 and TRBJ2-3; D not resolved. CDR3 length: 14 residues. Germline V lookup: CDR1 LGHNA, CDR2 YNFKEQ. The V end lost 0 bases, the J end lost 1 base, and 5 bases lay between the germline ends. In DNA, the CDR3 is TGTGCCAGCAGCCAAGATTACGGCACAGATACGCAGTATTTT. This gives the protein CASSQDYGTDTQYF.

There are many counts of this clonotype. The genes are TRBV29-1 and TRBJ2-1; the match to TRBD2 covers 9 bases. The length of the CDR3 is 15 residues. The trim removed 1 base at V and 8 bases at J, leaving 9 bases unmatched. CDR1 and CDR2 from the germline V gene are SQVTM and ANQGSEA. The CDR3 is CSVEGLAGFDDEQFF. The CDR3 bases are TGCAGCGTTGAAGGGCTAGCGGGGTTCGATGATGAGCAGTTCTTC.

Comment on this clonotype: This may arise from a read error, as a much more abundant clone is one base away. The rearrangement joins TRBV6-1 to TRBJ2-1; TRBD2 matches 7 bases. The closer fit of TRBJ2-7 to the DNA end suggests the J call may be wrong. CDR3 size: 15 residues. CDR1 and CDR2 from the germline V gene are MNHNS and SASEGT. DNA of the CDR3: TGTGCCAGCAGGGCTAGCGGAAGCTCCTACAATGAGCAGTACTTC. It translates to CASRASGSSYNEQYF.

As regards this clonotype: A much larger clone is a single base away; this may be a read error. The V and J genes are TRBV12-3 or TRBV12-4 and TRBJ1-2; a possible D gene is TRBD1 (5 bases). V lost 7 bases to trimming and J lost 8 bases, with 17 bases between them. This CDR3 comprises 13 residues. The CDR3 nucleotides read TGTGCCAGCAACGCTCAGGGACGAAAAGGCTACACCTTC. It codes for CASNAQGRKGYTF.

This clonotype was seen ten or more times. A much larger clonotype is one base distant, so this may be a read error. The rearrangement joins TRBV25-1 to TRBJ2-3, with TRBD2 as a possible D gene (5 bases). Germline loops: CDR1 MGHDK, CDR2 SYGVNS. This CDR3 comprises 14 residues. V lost 6 bases, J lost 3 bases, and 13 bases lay in between. This CDR3 reads CASRETGVTDTQYF. The CDR3 DNA sequence: TGTGCCAGCAGGGAGACCGGGGTGACAGATACGCAGTATTTT. The full variable domain, with the rest looked up from reference TRBV25-1 and TRBJ2-3, is EADIYQTPRYLVIGTGKKITLECSQTMGHDKMYWYQQDPGMELHLIHYSYGVNSTEKGDLSSESTVSRIRTEHFPLTLESARPSHTSQYLCASRETGVTDTQYFGPGTRLTVL.

This clonotype appeared many times. This chain links TRBV6-4 with TRBJ2-3, with TRBD2 as a possible D gene (6 bases). This CDR3 region has 14 residues. The V gene's germline CDR1 is MRHNA and CDR2 SNTAGT. With 5 bases removed from V and 13 bases from J, the gap between germline ends came to 22 bases. The DNA for the CDR3 is TGTGCCAGCAGTCTAAGGGCGCCCCGAGGCGGGAAGTATTTT. Residues: CASSLRAPRGGKYF.

This clonotype was found a few times. V gene TRBV6-1 combines with J gene TRBJ1-5; tentative D call: TRBD1 (6 bases). This CDR3 spans 15 amino acids. Trimming stripped 7 bases from V and 6 bases from J, with 19 bases between. CDR1 MNHNS and CDR2 SASEGT come from the germline V gene. The CDR3 is CASTSLQGSFQPQHF. The CDR3 nucleotides are TGTGCCAGCACCTCTTTACAGGGTTCTTTTCAGCCCCAGCATTTT.

In this sample, this clonotype turned up many times. The rearrangement joins TRBV10-3 to TRBJ2-5; D uncertain. Trimming left V 0 bases short and J 5 bases short, with 10 bases between. The CDR3 sequence is 14 residues long. The germline gives CDR1 ENHRY, CDR2 SYGVKD. CDR3 sequence reads: CAISESRSAETQYF. As DNA, the CDR3 is TGTGCCATCAGTGAGTCGAGGTCCGCCGAGACCCAGTACTTC.

This clonotype was seen ten or more times. The V gene is TRBV5-6, the J gene TRBJ2-3; D might be TRBD1 (6 bases). This CDR3 has 19 residues. With 4 bases removed from V and 3 bases from J, the gap between germline ends came to 27 bases. Germline lookup yields CDR1 SGHDT and CDR2 YYEEEE. CDR3 in DNA: TGTGCCAGCAGCGAAGAAGGGACAAGGGAGTTCTCCGGGACAGATACGCAGTATTTT. Its translation is CASSEEGTREFSGTDTQYF.

With regard to this clonotype: Possible read error: a much larger clone is one base away. This chain connects TRBV6-5 to TRBJ2-3; D is ambiguous. Per the germline V gene, CDR1 is MNHEY and CDR2 is SVGAGI. There are 11 residues in the CDR3. DNA for the CDR3: TGTACCAGCAGTTCCACCGCCCTGCAGTATTTT. It encodes CTSSSTALQYF.

This rearrangement joins TRBV20-1 to TRBJ2-1; no definite D call. Trimming removed 0 bases at V and 0 bases at J, with 9 bases between. The length of the CDR3 is 15 residues. Germline CDR1 is DFQATT and CDR2 is SNEGSKA (reference sequence). The CDR3 DNA sequence: TGCAGTGCTAGAGATAGTGGCAACTCCTACAATGAGCAGTTCTTC. As protein: CSARDSGNSYNEQFF.

Of note for this clonotype: This may arise from a read error, as a much more abundant clone is one base away. The chain joins TRBV3-1 to TRBJ2-7; TRBD1 matches at 8 bases. Germline CDR1 is LGHDT and CDR2 is YNNKEL (reference sequence). The V segment lost 5 bases and the J segment 5 bases; nucleotides outside the gene matches: 11. CDR3 length: 15 residues. The CDR3: CASSFRQGTSHEQYF. Here the CDR3 DNA reads TGTGCCAGCAGCTTCAGACAGGGGACCAGCCACGAGCAGTACTTC.

Of note for this clonotype: A much larger clone lies one base from this, so it may be a read error. The rearrangement joins TRBV5-1 to TRBJ2-5, with D unresolved. The V gene's germline CDR1 is SGHRS and CDR2 YFSETQ. The CDR3 extends over 14 amino acids. The CDR3 region is CTSSLDIQQETQYF. In DNA form, the CDR3 reads TGCACCAGCAGCTTGGATATCCAGCAAGAGACCCAGTACTTC.

The V and J genes are TRBV7-3 and TRBJ2-3; D might be TRBD2 (5 bases). Germline lookup yields CDR1 SGHTA and CDR2 FQGTGA. The CDR3 covers 13 residues. V lost 6 bases to trimming and J lost 6 bases, with 13 bases between them. The CDR3: CASRFSGEDTQYF. The CDR3 DNA reads TGTGCCAGCAGATTCTCCGGGGAGGATACGCAGTATTTT.

About this clonotype: An end of the junction does not agree with germline; a read error may underlie this. The chain uses TRBV7-8 and TRBJ1-6, with D perhaps TRBD1 (6 bases). There are 16 residues in the CDR3. CDR1 is SGHVS, CDR2 FQNEAQ, per germline. The CDR3 nucleotides read TGTGTCAGCAGCACCGACAGGACCGCCTATAATTCACCCCTCCACTTT. Translating it yields CVSSTDRTAYNSPLHF.

Only a few counts were recorded for this clonotype. V is TRBV6-1 and J is TRBJ2-2; 7 bases match TRBD1. Trimming at V came to 6 bases and at J to 4 bases, leaving 8 bases not matched to a gene. Germline CDR1 and CDR2: MNHNS and SASEGT. The CDR3 is made up of 15 amino acids. CDR3 in DNA: TGTGCCAGCAGGACCGGGACAGCGAGCACCGGGGAGCTGTTTTTT. This gives the protein CASRTGTASTGELFF.

This clonotype occurred a few times. This chain uses TRBV5-1 with TRBJ2-5; the match to TRBD2 covers 12 bases. V lost 3 bases, J lost 11 bases, and 14 bases stayed unmatched. CDR3 size: 16 residues. The germline V gene has CDR1 SGHRS and CDR2 YFSETQ. DNA for the CDR3: TGCGCCAGCAGCTCAGGACTAGCGGGGAGACACAATGAGCAGTACTTC. It translates to CASSSGLAGRHNEQYF.

About this clonotype itself: Just one base apart from a much larger clone, this may be a read error. CDR3 residues: CASSPQGGNEQYF. CDR3 coding DNA: TGTGCCAGCAGTCCACAGGGGGGCAATGAGCAGTACTTC. The gene calls are TRBV28 and TRBJ2-7, with 8 bases matching TRBD1. Trimming took 5 bases from V and 7 from J; bases not matched to a gene: 7. Germline-derived CDR1 and CDR2 are MDHEN and SYDVKM. There are 13 residues in the CDR3.

A few counts support this clonotype. This may come from a read error, since a much larger clone is one base off. The chain joins TRBV20-1 to TRBJ2-7, with D maybe TRBD1 (5 bases). Germline values: CDR1 DFQATT, CDR2 SNEGSKA (reference sequence). The V gene lost 6 bases and the J gene lost 6 bases, with 15 bases spanning the gap. CDR3 length: 12 residues. The DNA for the CDR3 is TGCAGTGCCACAGGATCTCTCTGCGAGCAGTACTTC. Its translation: CSATGSLCEQYF.

As concerns this clonotype: One base away lies a much larger clone, so this may be a sequencing read error. CDR3 sequence reads: CSARDSGTASNEQYF. The CDR3 nucleotides read TGCAGTGCTAGAGATTCCGGCACAGCCTCCAATGAGCAGTACTTC. This chain connects TRBV20-1 to TRBJ2-7; D ambiguous. Trimming shortened V by 0 bases and J by 7 bases, and 19 bases separated the two germline ends. In germline, CDR1 is DFQATT, CDR2 SNEGSKA (reference sequence). This CDR3 contains 15 residues.

This clonotype was recorded many times. V usage is TRBV7-2 and J usage is TRBJ2-5; D could derive from TRBD1 or TRBD2 (5 bases each). Trimming pared 4 bases from V and 5 bases from J, leaving 14 bases between. The CDR3 is 14 residues long. Per germline, CDR1 SGHTA and CDR2 FQGNSA. CDR3: CASSWGTGGETQYF. The CDR3 DNA is TGTGCCAGCAGCTGGGGGACGGGCGGGGAGACCCAGTACTTC.